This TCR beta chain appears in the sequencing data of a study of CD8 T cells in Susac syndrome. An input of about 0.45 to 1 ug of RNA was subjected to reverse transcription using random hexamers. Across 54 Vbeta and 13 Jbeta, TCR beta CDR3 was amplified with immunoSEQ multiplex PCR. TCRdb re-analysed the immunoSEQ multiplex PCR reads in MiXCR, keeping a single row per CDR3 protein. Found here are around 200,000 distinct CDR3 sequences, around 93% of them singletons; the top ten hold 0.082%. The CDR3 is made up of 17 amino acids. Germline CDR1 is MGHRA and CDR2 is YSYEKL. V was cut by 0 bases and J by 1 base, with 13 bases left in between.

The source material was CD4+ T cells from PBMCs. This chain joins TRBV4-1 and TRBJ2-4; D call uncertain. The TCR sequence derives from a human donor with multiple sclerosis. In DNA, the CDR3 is TGCGCCAGCAGCCAAGAGAAGGGCCAGGCGGCCAAAAACATTCAGTACTTC. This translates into CASSQEKGQAAKNIQYF.